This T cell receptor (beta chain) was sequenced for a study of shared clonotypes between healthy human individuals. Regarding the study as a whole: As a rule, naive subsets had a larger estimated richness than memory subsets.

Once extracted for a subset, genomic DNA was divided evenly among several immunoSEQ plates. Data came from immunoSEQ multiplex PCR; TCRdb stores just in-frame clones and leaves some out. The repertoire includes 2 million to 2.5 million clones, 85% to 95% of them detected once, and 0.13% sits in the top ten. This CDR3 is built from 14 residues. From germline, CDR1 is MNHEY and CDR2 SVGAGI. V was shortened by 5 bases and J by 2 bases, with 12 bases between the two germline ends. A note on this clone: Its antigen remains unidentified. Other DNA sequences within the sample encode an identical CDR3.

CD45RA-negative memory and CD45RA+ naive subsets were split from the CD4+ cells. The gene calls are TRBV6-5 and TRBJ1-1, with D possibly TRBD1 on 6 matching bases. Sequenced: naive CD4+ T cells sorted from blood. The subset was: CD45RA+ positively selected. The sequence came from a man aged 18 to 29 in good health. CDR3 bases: TGTGCCAGCAGTCGGACAGCAGGAAACACTGAAGCTTTCTTT. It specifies CASSRTAGNTEAFF.